This T cell receptor beta chain originates from a study of T cell changes during pregnancy in multiple sclerosis. Data came from immunoSEQ multiplex PCR; TCRdb stores just in-frame clones and leaves some out. The sample lists tens of thousands of clones, about 93% occurring once. The CDR3 covers 11 residues. The V and J ends lost 5 bases and 4 bases respectively, with 5 bases between them. Germline loops: CDR1 LGHNA, CDR2 YNFKEQ. The TCR originated in a female donor with multiple sclerosis, enrolled in a pregnancy study. This chain links TRBV4-2 with TRBJ1-1; D is unclear. Sample: CD8+ T cells from peripheral blood mononuclear cells, taken in the third trimester of pregnancy. The CDR3 reads CASSSGTEAFF. The CDR3 DNA reads as TGTGCCAGCAGCTCCGGCACTGAAGCTTTCTTT.